Listed below are T cell receptor beta chains from one sample, sequenced in a study of early T cells in non-severe SARS-CoV-2 infection. TCRdb recomputed calls from the 5' RACE reads with MiXCR, one row per CDR3 protein. The sample consists of about 64,000 distinct CDR3 sequences, roughly 14% of them appearing once. Sequenced: whole blood. The receptors here all came from an adult who was a healthcare worker with PCR-confirmed SARS-CoV-2 infection or an uninfected control (not recorded which). Each CDR3 is given with its conserved first and last residue.

J | V | CDR3
TRBJ2-7 | TRBV5-1 | CASSSAGFSYEQYF
TRBJ2-2 | TRBV2 | CASSENLGNTGELFF
TRBJ2-3 | TRBV3-1 | CASSQAQGTQYF
TRBJ2-1 | TRBV6-1 | CASSEALGPADGQFF
TRBJ2-5 | TRBV28 | CASSLLGGQETQYF
TRBJ2-7 | TRBV27 | CASSRGGGRSSYEQYF
TRBJ2-3 | TRBV7-2 | CASSLSGGTDTQYF
TRBJ1-2 | TRBV30 | CAWSVHGGKGYGYTF
TRBJ1-2 | TRBV19 | CASIPRQGRVSVYGYTF
TRBJ2-2 | TRBV7-6 | CASSSHTNTGELFF
TRBJ1-2 | TRBV18 | CASSPPGQIGQGYTF
TRBJ2-3 | TRBV5-1 | CASRRGGAADTQYF
TRBJ2-5 | TRBV12-5 | CASGPGQGAQETQYF
TRBJ2-3 | TRBV5-1 | CASSWTSGGADTQYF
TRBJ2-5 | TRBV7-2 | CASSLRGLAGLETQYF
TRBJ1-2 | TRBV10-3 | CAIRNARDPYGYTF
TRBJ1-5 | TRBV3-1 | CASSPRQEDIQPQHF
TRBJ1-6 | TRBV9 | CASSVSGFSPLHF
TRBJ2-1 | TRBV11-3 | CASSLGGHPNEQFF
TRBJ2-7 | TRBV5-1 | CASTGTGSSYEQYF
TRBJ2-5 | TRBV6-1 | CASRGRAGGQETQYF
TRBJ1-4 | TRBV4-3 | CASSQDPGGRGNEKLFF
TRBJ1-1 | TRBV5-4 | CASSNRDRVGSTEAFF
TRBJ2-3 | TRBV4-1 | CASRLGLAGSTDTQYF
TRBJ1-4 | TRBV19 | CASSIRRNNEKLFF
TRBJ1-1 | TRBV20-1 | CSARDLPPEAFF
TRBJ2-7 | TRBV3-1 | CASSQVSYYEQYF
TRBJ2-7 | TRBV7-9 | CASSLVTGQVYEQYF
TRBJ2-3 | TRBV7-2 | CASSSGRTDTQYF
TRBJ2-7 | TRBV11-2 | CASSSSWEQYF
TRBJ2-2 | TRBV19 | CASTPIGSTGELFF
TRBJ1-4 | TRBV10-3 | CAISESRVGLFF
TRBJ2-7 | TRBV18 | CASSPPREHEQYF
TRBJ2-1 | TRBV7-3 | CASSFALDNEQFF
TRBJ1-4 | TRBV11-2 | CASFSGPHTGEKLFF
TRBJ1-4 | TRBV5-1 | CASSLAHQATNEKLFF
TRBJ2-3 | TRBV9 | CASTAGTGDRDTQYF
TRBJ1-2 | TRBV19 | CASSTLGTYYGYTF
TRBJ2-7 | TRBV29-1 | CSVERPDSEGYEQYF
TRBJ2-1 | TRBV7-2 | CASSQTSGGISEQFF
TRBJ2-3 | TRBV20-1 | CSARSTGGITDTQYF
TRBJ2-5 | TRBV5-4 | CASSLGSAQETQYF
TRBJ2-7 | TRBV7-9 | CASSSGTGGFWEQYF